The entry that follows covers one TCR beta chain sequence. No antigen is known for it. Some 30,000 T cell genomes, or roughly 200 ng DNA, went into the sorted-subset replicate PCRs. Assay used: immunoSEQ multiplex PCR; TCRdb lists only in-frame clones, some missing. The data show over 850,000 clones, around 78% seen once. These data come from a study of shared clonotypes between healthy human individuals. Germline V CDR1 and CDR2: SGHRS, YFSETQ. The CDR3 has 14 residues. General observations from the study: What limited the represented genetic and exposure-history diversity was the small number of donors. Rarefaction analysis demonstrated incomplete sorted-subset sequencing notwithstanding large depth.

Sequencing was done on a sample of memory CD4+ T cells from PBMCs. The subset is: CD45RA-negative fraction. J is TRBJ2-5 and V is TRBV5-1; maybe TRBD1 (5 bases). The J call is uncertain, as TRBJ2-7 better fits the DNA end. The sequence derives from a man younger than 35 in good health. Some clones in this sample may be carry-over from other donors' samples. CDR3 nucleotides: TGCGCCAGCAGTCGTGATAGGCAGGGAAGCGAGCAGTACTTC. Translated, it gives CASSRDRQGSEQYF.